This T cell receptor beta chain was profiled in a study of CD8+CD57+ T cells in acquired aplastic anemia. Germline V gene sequence: CDR1 SEHNR, CDR2 FQNEAQ (reference sequence). This CDR3 is built from 13 residues. Researchers used genomic DNA as the template to profile TCR beta VDJ and CDR3. TCRdb re-called the reads through MiXCR, storing one row per CDR3 protein. Of 200,000 or so distinct CDR3 sequences listed, 50% to 75% are singletons. In the case of this clonotype: Its antigen is unidentified. At one of its ends the junction is not consistent with the germline gene, which may arise from a read error.

Study findings and constraints: Shared by patients and controls, roughly 28 CD8+ CDR3s were abundant in patients. Patients and healthy controls showed no significant CD8+ Simpson's diversity difference.

The sequenced sample consisted of sorted CD4+, CD8+, or CD8+CD57+ T cells (not recorded which) from PBMCs. The chain recombines TRBV7-9 with TRBJ2-5; 12 bases map to TRBD2. The receptor was isolated from a human donor with severe aplastic anemia or a healthy control (not recorded which). The CDR3 protein is CASSFKLAGGEFF. The CDR3 nucleotides read TGTGCCAGCAGCTTCAAACTAGCGGGGGGCGAGTTCTTC.